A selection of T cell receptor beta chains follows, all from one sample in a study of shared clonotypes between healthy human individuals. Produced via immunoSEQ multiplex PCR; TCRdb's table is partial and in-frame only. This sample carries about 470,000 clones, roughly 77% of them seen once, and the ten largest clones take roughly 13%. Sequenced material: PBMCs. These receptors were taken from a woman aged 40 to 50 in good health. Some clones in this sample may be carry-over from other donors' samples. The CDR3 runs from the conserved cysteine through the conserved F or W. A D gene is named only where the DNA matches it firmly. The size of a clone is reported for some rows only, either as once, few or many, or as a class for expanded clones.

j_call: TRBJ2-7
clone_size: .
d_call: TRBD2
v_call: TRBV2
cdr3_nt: TGTGCCAGCAGTGAAACTAGCGTAGGCGAGCAGTACTTC
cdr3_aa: CASSETSVGEQYF

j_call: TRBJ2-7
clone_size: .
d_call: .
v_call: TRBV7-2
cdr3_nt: TGTGCCAGCAGCTTAGCGAATTCGGACGAGCAGTACTTC
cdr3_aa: CASSLANSDEQYF

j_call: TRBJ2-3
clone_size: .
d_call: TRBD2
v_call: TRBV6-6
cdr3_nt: TGTGCCAGCAGTGGTAGCGGGAGGGGTTTGGATACGCAGTATTTT
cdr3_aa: CASSGSGRGLDTQYF

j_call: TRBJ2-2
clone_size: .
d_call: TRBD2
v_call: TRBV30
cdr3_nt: TGTGCCTGGAGGGGGACTAGCAGTCTCACCGGGGAGCTGTTTTTT
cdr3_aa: CAWRGTSSLTGELFF

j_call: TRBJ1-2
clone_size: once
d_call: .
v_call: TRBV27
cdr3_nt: TGTGCCAGCAGTTTTTCCAGGGTTGATGGCTACACCTTC
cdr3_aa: CASSFSRVDGYTF

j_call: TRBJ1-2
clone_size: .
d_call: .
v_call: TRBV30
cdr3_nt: TGTGCCTGGAGTGACGGTGGGAACTATGGCTACACCTTC
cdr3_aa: CAWSDGGNYGYTF

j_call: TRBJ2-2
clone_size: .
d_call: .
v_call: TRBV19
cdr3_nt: TGTGCCAGTAGCTGGACCGTCCCCGGGGAGCTGTTTTTT
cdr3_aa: CASSWTVPGELFF

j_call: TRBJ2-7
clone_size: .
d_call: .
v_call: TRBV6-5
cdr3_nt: TGTGCCAGCAGTTCGCCAGGGAGCTACGAGCAGTACTTC
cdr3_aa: CASSSPGSYEQYF

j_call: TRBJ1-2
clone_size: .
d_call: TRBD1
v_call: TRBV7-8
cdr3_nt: TGTGCCAGCAGCCCAGGGGGCCGCGGAGGCTACACCTTC
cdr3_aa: CASSPGGRGGYTF

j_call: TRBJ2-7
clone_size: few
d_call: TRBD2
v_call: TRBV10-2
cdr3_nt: TGCGCCAGCCGACTAGCGGGAGGGCCAGCCGAGCAGTACTTC
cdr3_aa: CASRLAGGPAEQYF

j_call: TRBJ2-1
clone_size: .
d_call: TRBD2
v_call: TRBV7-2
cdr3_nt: TGTGCCAGCAGCAACGTAGCGGGAGGGTTTGGTGAGCAGTTCTTC
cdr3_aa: CASSNVAGGFGEQFF

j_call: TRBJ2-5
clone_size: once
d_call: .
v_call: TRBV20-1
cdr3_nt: TGCAGTGCCCGGAGAGGGGAGACCCAGTACTTC
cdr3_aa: CSARRGETQYF

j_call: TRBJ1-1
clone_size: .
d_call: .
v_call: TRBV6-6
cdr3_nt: TGTGCCAGCAGTTCCCGTTTAGGACCGAACACTGAAGCTTTCTTT
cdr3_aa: CASSSRLGPNTEAFF

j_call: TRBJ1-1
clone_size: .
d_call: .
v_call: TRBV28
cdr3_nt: TGTGCCAGCAGCCCAGGGGAGGGGGAAGCTTTCTTT
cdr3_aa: CASSPGEGEAFF

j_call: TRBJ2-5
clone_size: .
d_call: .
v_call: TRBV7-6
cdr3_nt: TGTGCCAGCCGAGGGTACCAAGAGACCCAGTACTTC
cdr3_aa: CASRGYQETQYF

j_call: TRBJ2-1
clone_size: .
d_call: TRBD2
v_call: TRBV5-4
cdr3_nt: TGTGCCAGCAGCTTCATGGCGGGAGGGCCCAATGAGCAGTTCTTC
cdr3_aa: CASSFMAGGPNEQFF